The rows below give T cell receptor beta chains drawn from one sample of a study of memory CD4+ T cells and cytomegalovirus serostatus. Libraries were prepared by immunoSEQ multiplex PCR; TCRdb keeps only in-frame clonotypes and omits some of them. The sample gives about 82,000 clones, less than 90% of which show up once; roughly 0.79% is in the top ten. Sequenced material: memory CD4+ T cells from blood. These receptors originate from an adult in good health and CMV-seronegative. Each CDR3 is given with its conserved first and last residue. A D gene is named only where the DNA matches it firmly. Size tells how often a clone was seen (once, few, many) or the class of an expanded clone, and some rows leave it out.

J gene | D gene | V gene | clone size | CDR3 protein | CDR3 DNA
TRBJ2-1 | . | TRBV19 | . | CASSISRYNNEQFF | TGTGCCAGTAGTATATCCCGGTACAACAATGAGCAGTTCTTC
TRBJ2-7 | . | TRBV7-6 | . | CASSWKGGYEQYF | TGTGCCAGCAGCTGGAAAGGGGGTTACGAGCAGTACTTC
TRBJ2-6 | . | TRBV7-3 | . | CASSPGRGYGANVLTF | TGTGCCAGCAGCCCAGGCAGGGGTTACGGGGCCAACGTCCTGACTTTC
TRBJ1-6 | . | TRBV7-8 | . | CASSPEGGGGSPLHF | TGTGCCAGCAGCCCCGAAGGGGGGGGTGGTTCACCCCTCCACTTT
TRBJ1-6 | TRBD1 | TRBV5-1 | . | CASSLGTGVTPLHF | TGCGCCAGCAGCTTGGGGACAGGGGTCACACCCCTCCACTTT
TRBJ1-4 | . | TRBV7-9 | . | CASSLAGEVEKLFF | TGTGCCAGCAGCTTAGCCGGGGAGGTTGAAAAACTGTTTTTT
TRBJ2-5 | . | TRBV6-1 | . | CASRPPRETQYF | TGTGCCAGCAGGCCGCCTAGGGAGACCCAGTACTTC
TRBJ2-3 | . | TRBV27 | . | CASSFGAPSTDTQYF | TGTGCCAGCAGTTTTGGGGCCCCTAGCACAGATACGCAGTATTTT
TRBJ1-5 | . | TRBV27 | few | CASSSYGRQQPQHF | TGTGCCAGCAGTTCATATGGACGGCAGCAGCCCCAGCATTTT
TRBJ2-5 | . | TRBV28 | . | CASSLRTKETQYF | TGTGCCAGCAGTCTGCGGACTAAAGAGACCCAGTACTTC
TRBJ1-6 | TRBD1 | TRBV6-6 | . | CASRGTGHNSPLHF | TGTGCCAGCAGAGGGACAGGCCATAATTCACCCCTCCACTTT
TRBJ1-2 | . | TRBV7-2 | . | CASSPRVGGYTF | TGTGCCAGCAGCCCGAGGGTGGGGGGCTACACCTTC
TRBJ2-1 | TRBD1 | TRBV6-5 | . | CASKGQGVPEQFF | TGTGCCAGCAAGGGGCAGGGGGTCCCTGAGCAGTTCTTC
TRBJ2-7 | . | TRBV7-9 | few | CASSRPASYEQYF | TGTGCCAGCAGCCGCCCGGCCTCCTACGAGCAGTACTTC
TRBJ2-7 | . | TRBV6-5 | . | CASCHNRADEQYF | TGTGCCAGCTGCCACAACCGAGCCGACGAGCAGTACTTC
TRBJ2-1 | TRBD1 | TRBV9 | few | CASSGRGQGYNEQFF | TGTGCCAGCAGCGGCCGAGGACAGGGTTACAATGAGCAGTTCTTC
TRBJ1-6 | . | TRBV14 | . | CASSQVPNSPLHF | TGTGCCAGCAGCCAAGTTCCAAATTCACCCCTCCACTTT
TRBJ1-1 | . | TRBV18 | few | CASSPTVNTEAFF | TGTGCCAGCTCACCGACGGTGAACACTGAAGCTTTCTTT
TRBJ1-2 | TRBD1 | TRBV5-4 | . | CASSRPGQGADYGYTF | TGTGCCAGCAGTAGACCGGGACAGGGGGCTGATTATGGCTACACCTTC
TRBJ1-2 | . | TRBV7-9 | once | CASSLGGATNYGYTF | TGTGCCAGCAGCTTAGGTGGGGCCACTAACTATGGCTACACCTTC
TRBJ1-4 | . | TRBV7-9 | . | CASSRTIGELRNEKLFF | TGTGCCAGCAGCCGAACAATTGGGGAACTCCGTAATGAAAAACTGTTTTTT
TRBJ1-5 | TRBD1 | TRBV6-1 | . | CASSGQGGIWQPQHF | TGTGCCAGCAGTGGCCAGGGGGGGATTTGGCAGCCCCAGCATTTT
TRBJ2-7 | . | TRBV4-1 | . | CASSQDYQGSREQYF | TGCGCCAGCAGCCAAGATTATCAGGGCAGCCGAGAGCAGTACTTC
TRBJ2-5 | . | TRBV6-6 | . | CASSPRGGQETQYF | TGTGCCAGCAGCCCCCGAGGAGGGCAGGAGACCCAGTACTTC
TRBJ1-1 | TRBD1 | TRBV18 | . | CASSPPSQGAILRNTEAFF | TGTGCCAGCTCACCACCGAGTCAGGGGGCCATATTAAGGAACACTGAAGCTTTCTTT
TRBJ1-2 | . | TRBV12-5 | . | CASGLVPGTRYNYGYTF | TGTGCTAGTGGTTTGGTACCTGGGACCCGGTATAACTATGGCTACACCTTC
TRBJ2-7 | . | TRBV7-9 | once | CASSGGGPYEQYF | TGTGCCAGCAGCGGAGGGGGTCCCTACGAGCAGTACTTC
TRBJ2-1 | . | TRBV9 | few | CASSVGIRDNEQFF | TGTGCCAGCAGCGTAGGCATACGGGACAATGAGCAGTTCTTC
TRBJ2-6 | TRBD2 | TRBV5-4 | few | CASSPGMLAASGANVLTF | TGTGCCAGCAGCCCAGGGATGCTAGCGGCCTCTGGGGCCAACGTCCTGACTTTC
TRBJ2-3 | TRBD1 | TRBV5-1 | . | CASSLSGQGVSDTQYF | TGCGCCAGCAGCTTGAGTGGACAGGGGGTCTCAGATACGCAGTATTTT
TRBJ1-2 | TRBD1 | TRBV18 | . | CASSPTFGDRGNGYTF | TGTGCCAGCTCACCGACGTTCGGGGACAGGGGTAATGGCTACACCTTC
TRBJ1-1 | . | TRBV30 | few | CAWSVAMNTEAFF | TGTGCCTGGAGTGTAGCGATGAACACTGAAGCTTTCTTT
TRBJ1-4 | TRBD1 | TRBV19 | once | CASSPPEWTGREKLFF | TGTGCCAGTAGTCCCCCGGAGTGGACAGGGCGGGAAAAACTGTTTTTT
TRBJ2-6 | . | TRBV7-2 | . | CASSLQGHQLSGANVLTF | TGTGCCAGCAGCCTACAGGGACACCAACTCTCTGGGGCCAACGTCCTGACTTTC
TRBJ1-2 | TRBD1 | TRBV6-1 | . | CASSDDRGGNYGYTF | TGTGCCAGCAGTGACGACAGGGGGGGTAACTATGGCTACACCTTC
TRBJ1-4 | . | TRBV19 | . | CASSTRDTRRNEKLFF | TGTGCCAGTAGTACGCGGGACACAAGAAGAAATGAAAAACTGTTTTTT
TRBJ1-5 | . | TRBV6-5 | . | CASSYADSNQPQHF | TGTGCCAGCAGTTACGCAGATAGCAATCAGCCCCAGCATTTT
TRBJ2-7 | . | TRBV7-9 | . | CASSRGFLDEQYF | TGTGCCAGCAGCAGGGGGTTTCTTGACGAGCAGTACTTC
TRBJ1-4 | TRBD1 | TRBV6-6 | . | CASSRQGAATNEKLFF | TGTGCCAGCAGCCGACAGGGGGCCGCAACTAATGAAAAACTGTTTTTT
TRBJ1-2 | . | TRBV6-6 | few | CASSSSTYNYGYTF | TGTGCCAGCAGTTCCTCGACATATAACTATGGCTACACCTTC
TRBJ2-5 | . | TRBV5-4 | . | CASSWRRETQYF | TGTGCCAGCAGCTGGAGGCGAGAGACCCAGTACTTC